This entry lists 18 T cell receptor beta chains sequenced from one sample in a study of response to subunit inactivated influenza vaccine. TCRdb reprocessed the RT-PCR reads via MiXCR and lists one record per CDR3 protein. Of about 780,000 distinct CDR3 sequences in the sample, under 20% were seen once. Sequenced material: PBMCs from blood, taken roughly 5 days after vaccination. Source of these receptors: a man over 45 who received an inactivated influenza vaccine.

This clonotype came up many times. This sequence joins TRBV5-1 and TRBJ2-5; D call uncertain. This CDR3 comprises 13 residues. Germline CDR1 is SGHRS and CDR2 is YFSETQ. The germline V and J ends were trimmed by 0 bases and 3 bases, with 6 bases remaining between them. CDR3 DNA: TGCGCCAGCAGCTTGGTTGCGGAAGAGACCCAGTACTTC. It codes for CASSLVAEETQYF.

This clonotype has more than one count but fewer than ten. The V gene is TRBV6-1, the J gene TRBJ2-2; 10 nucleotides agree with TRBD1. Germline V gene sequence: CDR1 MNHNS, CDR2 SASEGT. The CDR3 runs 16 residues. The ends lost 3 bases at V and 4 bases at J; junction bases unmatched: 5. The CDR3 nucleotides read TGTGCCAGCAGTGAGTTCGGGACAGGGGTCACCGGGGAGCTGTTTTTT. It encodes CASSEFGTGVTGELFF.

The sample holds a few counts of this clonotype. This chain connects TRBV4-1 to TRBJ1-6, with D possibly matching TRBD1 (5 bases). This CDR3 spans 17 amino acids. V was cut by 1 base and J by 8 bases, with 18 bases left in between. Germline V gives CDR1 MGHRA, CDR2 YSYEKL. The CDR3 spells CASSQGTGTGGDSPLHF. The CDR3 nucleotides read TGCGCCAGCAGCCAAGGAACCGGGACGGGTGGTGATTCACCCCTCCACTTT.

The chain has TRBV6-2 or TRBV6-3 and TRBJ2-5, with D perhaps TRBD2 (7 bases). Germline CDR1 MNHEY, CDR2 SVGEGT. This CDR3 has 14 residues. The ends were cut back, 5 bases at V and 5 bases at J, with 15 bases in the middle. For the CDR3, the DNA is TGTGCCAGCAGTAACCCGGGGGGCCTGGAGACCCAGTACTTC. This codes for CASSNPGGLETQYF.

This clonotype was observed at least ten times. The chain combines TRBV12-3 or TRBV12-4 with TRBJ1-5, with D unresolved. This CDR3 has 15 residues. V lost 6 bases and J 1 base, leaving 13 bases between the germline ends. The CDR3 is CASSLGLGSNQPQHF. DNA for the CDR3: TGTGCCAGCAGCCTAGGGCTTGGGAGCAATCAGCCCCAGCATTTT.

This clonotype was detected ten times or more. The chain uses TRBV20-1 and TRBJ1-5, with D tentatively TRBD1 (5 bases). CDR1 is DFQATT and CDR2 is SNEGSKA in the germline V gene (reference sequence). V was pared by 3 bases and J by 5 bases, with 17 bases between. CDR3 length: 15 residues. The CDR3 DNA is TGCAGTGCTAGGGGCATCGGGCGAGGGGATCAGCCCCAGCATTTT. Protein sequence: CSARGIGRGDQPQHF.

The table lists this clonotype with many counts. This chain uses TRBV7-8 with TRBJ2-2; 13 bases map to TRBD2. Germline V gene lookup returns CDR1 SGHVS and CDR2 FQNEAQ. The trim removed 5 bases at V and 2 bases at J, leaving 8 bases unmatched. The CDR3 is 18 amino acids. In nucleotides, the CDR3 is TGTGCCAGCAGCCCCACTAGCGGGGGGGCCGTAAACACCGGGGAGCTGTTTTTT. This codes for CASSPTSGGAVNTGELFF.

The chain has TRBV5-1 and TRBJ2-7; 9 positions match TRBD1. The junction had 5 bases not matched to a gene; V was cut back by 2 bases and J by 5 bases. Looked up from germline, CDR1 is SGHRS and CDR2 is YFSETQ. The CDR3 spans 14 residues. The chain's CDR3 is CASSFGTGLDEQYF. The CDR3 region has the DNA TGCGCCAGCAGCTTCGGGACAGGGTTGGACGAGCAGTACTTC.

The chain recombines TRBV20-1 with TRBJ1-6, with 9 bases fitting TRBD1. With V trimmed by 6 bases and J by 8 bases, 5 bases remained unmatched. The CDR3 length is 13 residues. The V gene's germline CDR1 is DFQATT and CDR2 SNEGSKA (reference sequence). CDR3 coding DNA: TGCAGTGCCCCGGGACAGGGTTATTCACCCCTCCACTTT. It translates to CSAPGQGYSPLHF.

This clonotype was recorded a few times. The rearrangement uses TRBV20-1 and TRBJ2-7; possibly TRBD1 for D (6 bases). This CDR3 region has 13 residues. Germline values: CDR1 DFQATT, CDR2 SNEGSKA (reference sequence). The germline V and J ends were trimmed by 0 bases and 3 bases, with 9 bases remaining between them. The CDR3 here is CSARDWGRYEQYF. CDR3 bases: TGCAGTGCTAGAGATTGGGGGCGCTACGAGCAGTACTTC.

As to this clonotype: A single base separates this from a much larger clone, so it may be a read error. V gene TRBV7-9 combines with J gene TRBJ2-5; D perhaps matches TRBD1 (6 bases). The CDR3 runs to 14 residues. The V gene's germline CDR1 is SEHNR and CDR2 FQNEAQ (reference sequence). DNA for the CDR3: TGTACCAGCAGACCTGGACAGCGGCAAGAGACCCAGTACTTC. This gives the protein CTSRPGQRQETQYF.

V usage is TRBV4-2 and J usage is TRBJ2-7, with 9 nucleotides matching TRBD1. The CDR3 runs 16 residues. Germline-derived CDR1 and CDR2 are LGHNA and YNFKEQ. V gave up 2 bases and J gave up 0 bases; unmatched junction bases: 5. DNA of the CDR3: TGTGCCAGCAGCCAACCCCGGGACAGGGCCTCCTACGAGCAGTACTTC. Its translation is CASSQPRDRASYEQYF.

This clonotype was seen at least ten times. CDR3 DNA sequence: TGTGCCAGCAGGAGGGGACAGTCTTTAGCCAAAAACATTCAGTACTTC. This encodes CASRRGQSLAKNIQYF. The chain joins TRBV6-2 or TRBV6-3 to TRBJ2-4, with 7 bases matching TRBD1. From germline, CDR1 is MNHEY and CDR2 SVGEGT. V gave up 6 bases and J gave up 0 bases; unmatched junction bases: 8. This CDR3 is built from 16 residues.

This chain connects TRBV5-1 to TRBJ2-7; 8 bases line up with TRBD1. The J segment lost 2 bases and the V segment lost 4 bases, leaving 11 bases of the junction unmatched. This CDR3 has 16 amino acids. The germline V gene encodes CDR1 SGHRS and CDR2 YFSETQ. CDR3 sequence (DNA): TGCGCCAGCAGCAGGACAGGGCCGACAACAACCTACGAGCAGTACTTC. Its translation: CASSRTGPTTTYEQYF.

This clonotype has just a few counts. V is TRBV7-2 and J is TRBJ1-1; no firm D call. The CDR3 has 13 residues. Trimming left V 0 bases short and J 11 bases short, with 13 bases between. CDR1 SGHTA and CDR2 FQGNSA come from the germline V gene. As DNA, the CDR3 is TGTGCCAGCAGCTTAGCGGGGTACACGGGGGCTTTCTTT. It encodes CASSLAGYTGAFF.

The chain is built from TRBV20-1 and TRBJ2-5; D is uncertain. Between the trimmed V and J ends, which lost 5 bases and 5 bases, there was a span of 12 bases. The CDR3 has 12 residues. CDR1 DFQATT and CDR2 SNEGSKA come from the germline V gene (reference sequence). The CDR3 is CSAFDSFETQYF. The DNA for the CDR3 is TGCAGTGCTTTCGATAGCTTCGAGACCCAGTACTTC.

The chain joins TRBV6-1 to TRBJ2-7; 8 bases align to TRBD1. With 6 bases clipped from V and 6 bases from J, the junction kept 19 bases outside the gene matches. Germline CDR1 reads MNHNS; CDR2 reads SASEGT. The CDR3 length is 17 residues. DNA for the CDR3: TGTGCCAGCAGAGACCGCCTCATAACGGGGACAGGAGGCGAGCAGTACTTC. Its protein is CASRDRLITGTGGEQYF.

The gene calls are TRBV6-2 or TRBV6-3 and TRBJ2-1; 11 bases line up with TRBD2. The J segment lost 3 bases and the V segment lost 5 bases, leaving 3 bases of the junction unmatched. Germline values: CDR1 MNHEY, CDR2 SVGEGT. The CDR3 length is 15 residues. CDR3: CASSPSGGYYNEQFF. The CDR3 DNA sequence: TGTGCCAGCAGTCCTAGCGGGGGGTACTACAATGAGCAGTTCTTC.